Included here is one T cell receptor beta chain sequence, with context. The sample belongs to a study of blood T cell repertoires in COVID-19. Overall study context: Sites in the United States, Italy and Spain provided acute and convalescent COVID-19 samples. Nucleic acid was either cDNA or gDNA, and it came from T cells, B-cell-depleted T cells, or PBMCs.

Original processing notes: Quantification of nucleated cells was approximated via reference gene primer amplification. The method was immunoSEQ multiplex PCR; TCRdb's version includes in-frame clones alone and lacks a portion of them. V and J calls and clone size are those listed in that table; D and trimming were worked out from the DNA. Of under 80,000 clones listed, about 87% are singletons. V lost 0 bases, J lost 8 bases, and 1 base stayed unmatched. This CDR3 is built from 12 residues. Germline-derived CDR1 and CDR2 are SGDLS and YYNGEE. The clonotype comes from a man aged 55 to 70 with acute or convalescent COVID-19. The J gene is TRBJ1-2, the V gene TRBV9; TRBD1 matches 7 bases. Sequenced material: peripheral blood. CDR3 amino acids: CASSVGTGGYTF. CDR3 nucleotides: TGTGCCAGCAGCGTAGGGACAGGAGGCTACACCTTC.